The clone carrying this T cell receptor (beta chain) has more than one count but fewer than ten. Its antigen is unidentified. This sample stems from a study of blood T cells in healthy people across ages. General study results and limits: Unsorted PBMC material precluded a definitive naive versus antigen-experienced comparison. Age showed a roughly linear inverse relationship with TCR beta diversity per million T cells.

Then a second PCR, running roughly 7 to 11 cycles, was carried out with a sample-barcoded 5' primer and a J-beta primer mix. TCRdb redid the calling of the 5' RACE reads with MiXCR, one entry per CDR3 protein. The data hold over a million distinct CDR3 sequences, with roughly 45% observed a single time. Every donor contributed about 10 milliliters of peripheral blood by blood draw. Per-sample yields of isolated PBMCs were at least 6 million. Germline CDR1 DFQATT, CDR2 SNEGSKA (reference sequence). Trimming stripped 1 base from V and 4 bases from J, with 14 bases between. The CDR3 consists of 15 residues.

The sequenced sample was blood. The chain employs TRBV20-1 and TRBJ2-1; D is undetermined. The receptor's source is a woman aged 60-75 years in good health. CDR3 loop: CSARVGRGLYNEQFF. CDR3 in DNA: TGCAGTGCTAGAGTCGGGCGTGGGCTGTACAATGAGCAGTTCTTC.